The 23 T cell receptor beta chains reported below all come from one sample, sequenced in a study of T cells in women clearing cervical HPV infection (dated by TCRdb to 2017 to 2018). The library was made by the immunoSEQ multiplex PCR assay. The source is immuneACCESS, and TCRdb retained only in-frame sequences with V and J called. Part of the clones is not carried over; for the studies checked, unresolved V genes explain less than half of this, and the remainder is unexplained. The sample's table covers around 28,000 clones. 17% of the sample comes from the top ten. The specimen was blood buffy coat. These receptors all stem from a woman between 18 and 69 years old with a cervical HPV16 infection that either progressed to CIN3+ or cleared (not recorded which).

In regard to this clone: The CDR3 extends 3 residues past the end of the read, so its final part is completed from the germline J gene. V is TRBV7-2 and J is TRBJ2-3, with 7 bases identical to TRBD1. The CDR3 totals 15 residues. CDR1 SGHTA and CDR2 FQGNSA come from the germline V gene. CDR3 sequence: CASSLVEGAGQPQYF. The covered CDR3 bases are TGTGCCAGCAGCTTAGTAGAGGGGGCTGGTCAGCCG.

A note on this clone: The read is 3 residues too short to cover the CDR3 end, so that end is filled in from the germline J gene. This rearrangement joins TRBV20-1 to TRBJ2-3; 9 bases align to TRBD2. Unmatched junction bases numbered 8, after V lost 6 bases and J lost 1 base. The CDR3 extends over 15 amino acids. Germline V gene lookup returns CDR1 DFQATT and CDR2 SNEGSKA (reference sequence). The CDR3 sequence: CSAPVVAGGTDTQYF. The part of the CDR3 DNA that was read is TGCAGTGCCCCCGTAGTAGCGGGGGGCACAGATACG.

Notes on this clone: With the read ending 3 residues before the CDR3 end, the germline J gene is used to fill in that end. This chain connects TRBV20-1 to TRBJ2-3; D may be TRBD1 (5 bases). The germline V gene has CDR1 DFQATT and CDR2 SNEGSKA (reference sequence). V was pared by 3 bases and J by 4 bases, with 26 bases between. The CDR3 is 18 amino acids. CDR3 sequence reads: CSASLFSGDSILPDTQYF. CDR3 DNA (partial): TGCAGTGCTAGTCTCTTCTCTGGAGACAGCATTCTCCCAGATACG.

As to this clone: Coverage ceases 3 residues before the CDR3 finishes, and the germline J gene fills in the end. V usage is TRBV11-2 and J usage is TRBJ2-2; D gene uncertain. Trimming stripped 5 bases from V and 5 bases from J, with 15 bases between. CDR1 SGHAT and CDR2 FQNNGV come from the germline V gene. CDR3 length equals 15 residues. The DNA read from the CDR3 is TGTGCCAGCAGCCCCCTGGTCAAAGCAACCGGGGAG. Amino acid sequence: CASSPLVKATGE. The whole CDR3 sequence reads CASSPLVKATGELFF.

As regards this clone: From the germline J gene comes the end of the CDR3, since the read stops 3 residues before it. The V gene is TRBV19, the J gene TRBJ1-2; TRBD1 might be the D (5 bases). CDR1 LNHDA and CDR2 SQIVND come from the germline V gene (reference sequence). This CDR3 has 16 residues. The CDR3 sequence: CASSIDGAGPYYDYTF. The CDR3 DNA, read in part, is TGTGCCAGTAGTATAGATGGGGCGGGGCCTTACTACGAC.

Regarding this clone: The read ends 3 residues shy of where the CDR3 ends; the end is completed using the germline J gene. The chain employs TRBV30 and TRBJ1-2, with D hard to call. Trimming cost V 8 bases and J 1 base, with 11 bases left between them. CDR3 size: 12 residues. The germline V gene has CDR1 GTSNPN and CDR2 SVGIG (reference sequence). The CDR3 is CARTDFNYGYTF. The CDR3 DNA, read in part, is TGTGCCAGGACCGACTTTAACTATGGC.

A remark on this clone: The read ends 3 residues early relative to the CDR3; the germline J gene fills the gap. The same CDR3 arises from other DNA sequences in this sample as well. The chain uses TRBV18 and TRBJ1-1, with 7 positions matching TRBD1. V lost 4 bases, J lost 1 base, and 3 bases stayed unmatched. In germline, CDR1 is KGHSH, CDR2 LQKENI. The CDR3 is 14 residues long. The CDR3 sequence is CASSLQGENTEAFF. Partial CDR3 DNA: TGTGCCAGCTCACTCCAGGGGGAGAACACTGAA. The full variable domain, completed using reference TRBV18 and TRBJ1-1, is NAGVMQNPRHLVRRRGQEARLRCSPMKGHSHVYWYRQLPEEGLKFMVYLQKENIIDESGMPKERFSAEFPKEGPSILRIQQVVRGDSAAYFCASSLQGENTEAFFGQGTRLTVV.

A note on this clone: The read falls 3 residues short of the CDR3 end, and the missing part is taken from the germline J gene. This chain connects TRBV7-2 to TRBJ1-5; D uncertain. The CDR3 is 14 amino acids. Trimming left V 3 bases short and J 0 bases short, with 6 bases between. In germline, CDR1 is SGHTA, CDR2 FQGNSA. CDR3 bases read: TGTGCCAGCAGCTTTCCGTATAGCAATCAGCCC. Its translation: CASSFPYSNQP. The full CDR3 protein reads CASSFPYSNQPQHF.

Details on this clone: The read ends 3 residues shy of where the CDR3 ends; the end is completed using the germline J gene. The chain has TRBV5-1 and TRBJ1-4; D gene unclear. The germline V gene encodes CDR1 SGHRS and CDR2 YFSETQ. There are 17 residues in the CDR3. The CDR3 protein is CASSIYSSNSYNSPLFF. Partial CDR3 DNA: TGCGCCAGCAGCATATACAGCTCTAACTCCTATAATTCACCA.

Worth noting for this clone: From the germline J gene comes the end of the CDR3, since the read stops 3 residues before it. V gene TRBV27 combines with J gene TRBJ1-2, with TRBD1 identical over 9 bases. Germline CDR1 is MNHEY and CDR2 is SMNVEV (reference sequence). V shed 4 bases and J 6 bases; nucleotides not matched to a gene: 12. The CDR3 runs 16 residues. The CDR3 protein is CASSSSDRGNFHGYTF. Partial CDR3 DNA: TGTGCCAGCAGTTCCAGTGACAGGGGGAATTTCCATGGC.

On this clone: The read ends 3 residues shy of where the CDR3 ends; the end is completed using the germline J gene. This chain links TRBV2 with TRBJ1-2; 8 bases map to TRBD1. Germline V CDR1 and CDR2: SNHLY, FYNNEI. The CDR3 loop spans 14 amino acids. The part of the CDR3 DNA that was read is TGTGCCAGCAGTGACCGGGACAGGAAAAACATC. This encodes CASSDRDRKNI. Given in full, the CDR3 is CASSDRDRKNIYTF.

Notes on this clone: Read coverage stops 3 residues before the CDR3 terminus; the germline J gene supplies the remainder. The rearrangement uses TRBV5-1 and TRBJ2-1; TRBD1 aligns across 9 bases. The CDR3 runs 15 residues. Trimming at V came to 5 bases and at J to 6 bases, leaving 9 bases not matched to a gene. Germline CDR1 SGHRS, CDR2 YFSETQ. The covered CDR3 bases are TGCGCCAGCAGGGAAGGGACAGGGTCGGCCAATGAG. This sequence encodes CASREGTGSANE. The whole CDR3 region reads CASREGTGSANEQFF.

Comment on this clone: The read ends 3 residues before the CDR3 terminus; that terminus is restored from the germline J gene. The V call is TRBV19, the J call TRBJ1-2, with a possible D match to TRBD1 (6 bases). Germline CDR1 LNHDA, CDR2 SQIVND (reference sequence). The CDR3 extends over 17 amino acids. CDR3 region: CASSIGLWQGRTDTYTF. The sequenced CDR3 bases are TGTGCCAGTAGTATAGGCCTCTGGCAGGGTAGGACAGATACC.

Turning to this clone: The CDR3 extends 3 residues past the end of the read, so its final part is completed from the germline J gene. The rearrangement links TRBV20-1 to TRBJ2-2; the D call may be TRBD1 or TRBD2 (7 bases each). The CDR3 consists of 16 residues. Looked up from germline, CDR1 is DFQATT and CDR2 is SNEGSKA (reference sequence). With 6 bases removed from V and 1 base from J, the gap between germline ends came to 18 bases. CDR3 DNA, as far as it was read: TGCAGTGCCCAAAGGGGAGGGGGCAGGAACACCGGGGAG. This gives the protein CSAQRGGGRNTGE. The complete CDR3 protein is CSAQRGGGRNTGELFF.

With regard to this clone: The read terminates 3 residues ahead of where the CDR3 ends, so the germline J gene completes it. The J gene is TRBJ2-2, the V gene TRBV27; 7 nucleotides line up with TRBD1. The CDR3 length is 14 residues. CDR1 and CDR2 from the germline V gene are MNHEY and SMNVEV (reference sequence). Trimming removed 8 bases from V and 5 bases from J; junction bases left unmatched: 8. CDR3 region: CASQTAGGTGELFF. Partial CDR3 DNA: TGTGCCAGCCAGACAGCAGGGGGTACCGGGGAG.

The CDR3 sequence: CAFFRDSPRYEQYF. The sequenced CDR3 bases are TGTGCCTTCTTCCGGGACAGCCCCCGGTACGAG. The J gene is TRBJ2-7, the V gene TRBV30; 7 bases fit TRBD1. The sequenced fragment ends 3 residues before the CDR3 boundary, so the rest is inferred from the germline J gene. CDR1 and CDR2 from the germline V gene are GTSNPN and SVGIG (reference sequence). This CDR3 comprises 14 residues. V lost 7 bases and J lost 4; bases outside the gene matches: 13.

Remarks on this clone: With the read ending 3 residues before the CDR3 end, the germline J gene is used to fill in that end. The V and J genes are TRBV2 and TRBJ1-4; D might be TRBD1 (5 bases). There are 14 residues in the CDR3. The V and J ends lost 10 bases and 8 bases respectively, with 20 bases between them. Germline V lookup: CDR1 SNHLY, CDR2 FYNNEI. Incomplete CDR3 DNA: TGTGCCACCGGTGGCGGGGGGGGAAACGAAAAA. Translated, it gives CATGGGGGNEK. The CDR3, in full, reads CATGGGGGNEKLFF.

As to this clone: The CDR3 end is not reached by the read, which stops 3 residues before it; the germline J gene fills it in. The rearrangement joins TRBV6-2 or TRBV6-3 to TRBJ2-7; TRBD2 matches 12 bases. Germline values: CDR1 MNHEY, CDR2 SVGEGT. This CDR3 contains 14 residues. The trim removed 7 bases at V and 3 bases at J, leaving 4 bases unmatched. Incomplete CDR3 DNA: TGTGCCAGCACGCTAGCGGGAGGGAACTACGAG. It encodes CASTLAGGNYE. The entire CDR3 protein reads CASTLAGGNYEQYF.

Concerning this clone itself: The read ends 3 residues shy of where the CDR3 ends; the end is completed using the germline J gene. This rearrangement joins TRBV20-1 to TRBJ2-1; TRBD1 matches 8 bases. The germline V gene encodes CDR1 DFQATT and CDR2 SNEGSKA (reference sequence). CDR3 length: 12 amino acids. V was clipped by 2 bases and J by 9 bases; unmatched bases: 3. Here the CDR3 reads CSARTGGFEQFF. CDR3 DNA, as far as it was read: TGCAGTGCTAGAACAGGGGGTTTTGAG.

Points on this clone: The read terminates 3 residues ahead of where the CDR3 ends, so the germline J gene completes it. The chain recombines TRBV2 with TRBJ2-7; D is possibly TRBD2 (5 bases). Germline V gene sequence: CDR1 SNHLY, CDR2 FYNNEI. V lost 7 bases, J lost 4 bases, and 17 bases lay in between. The CDR3 contains 14 residues. The covered CDR3 bases are TGTGCCAGCAACGGGCTGGTCCGGGGTTACGAG. It translates to CASNGLVRGYE. The complete CDR3 protein is CASNGLVRGYEQYF.

The part of the CDR3 DNA that was read is TGTGCCAGCAGCTATCAGGGCCCGGGCGGGGAG. Its protein product is CASSYQGPGGE. The CDR3 as a whole reads CASSYQGPGGELFF. The V and J genes are TRBV5-5 and TRBJ2-2; D perhaps matches TRBD1 (5 bases). The missing CDR3 end, 3 residues past where the read stops, is filled in from the germline J gene. CDR3 length: 14 residues. Trimming shortened V by 3 bases and J by 7 bases, and 13 bases separated the two germline ends. Germline V gene sequence: CDR1 SGHKS, CDR2 YYEKEE (reference sequence).

Concerning this clone: The read ends 3 residues shy of where the CDR3 ends; the end is completed using the germline J gene. V gene TRBV19 combines with J gene TRBJ2-3, with 7 positions matching TRBD2. The J segment lost 3 bases and the V segment lost 6 bases, leaving 12 bases of the junction unmatched. The CDR3 consists of 16 residues. Germline-derived CDR1 and CDR2 are LNHDA and SQIVND (reference sequence). Incomplete CDR3 DNA: TGTGCCAGTAGGGAGCGGCCCACCGGGGGGACAGATACG. Translating it yields CASRERPTGGTDT. The CDR3 reads in full as CASRERPTGGTDTQYF. Combining the CDR3 with reference TRBV19 and TRBJ2-3 gives the whole variable domain DGGITQSPKYLFRKEGQNVTLSCEQNLNHDAMYWYRQDPGQGLRLIYYSQIVNDFQKGDIAEGYSVSREKKESFPLTVTSAQKNPTAFYLCASRERPTGGTDTQYFGPGTRLTVL.

About this clone: The read ends 3 residues shy of where the CDR3 ends; the end is completed using the germline J gene. V gene TRBV7-3 combines with J gene TRBJ2-2, with 14 bases matching TRBD2. The ends lost 1 base at V and 5 bases at J; junction bases unmatched: 12. Germline V gene sequence: CDR1 SGHTA, CDR2 FQGTGA. This CDR3 has 20 amino acids. CDR3 protein: CASSLIMRLAGGRRTGELFF. The DNA read from the CDR3 is TGTGCCAGCAGCTTAATAATGAGACTAGCGGGAGGGCGACGTACCGGGGAG.